This T cell receptor (beta chain) stems from a study of regulatory T cells in long-lasting Graves disease. General study findings and limits: Persistent cases of Graves' showed reduced TCR diversity relative to newly diagnosed patients.

The sample holds many counts of this clonotype. Its antigen is not known. Time point indicated: newly diagnosed GD, antithyroid drugs for less than 3 months. Scientists built the TCR library using RNA that was extracted from PBMCs. From each patient, about 8.3 milliliters of peripheral blood was drawn and collected into an EDTA anticoagulant tube. Construction of TCR beta libraries relied on iRepertoire HTBI primers and on Arm-PCR targeting CDR3 regions. TCRdb redid the calling of the multiplex PCR reads with MiXCR, one entry per CDR3 protein. The sample has hundreds of thousands of distinct CDR3 sequences, about 16% seen once; the top ten hold around 12%. This CDR3 region has 13 residues. With V trimmed by 4 bases and J by 6 bases, 5 bases remained unmatched. Germline V CDR1 and CDR2: LGHDT, YNNKEL (reference sequence). These same data were also listed under a study on T cells in Graves' hyperthyroidism and ophthalmopathy.

This chain joins TRBV3-1 and TRBJ1-1; 7 nucleotides line up with TRBD1. This material consisted of peripheral blood mononuclear cells (PBMCs), taken at new diagnosis, from a patient treated with antithyroid drugs. The TCR comes from a man between 18 and 35 years old with Graves disease. The CDR3 DNA reads as TGTGCCAGCAGCCCGGGACAGATTCCTGAAGCTTTCTTT. It codes for CASSPGQIPEAFF.